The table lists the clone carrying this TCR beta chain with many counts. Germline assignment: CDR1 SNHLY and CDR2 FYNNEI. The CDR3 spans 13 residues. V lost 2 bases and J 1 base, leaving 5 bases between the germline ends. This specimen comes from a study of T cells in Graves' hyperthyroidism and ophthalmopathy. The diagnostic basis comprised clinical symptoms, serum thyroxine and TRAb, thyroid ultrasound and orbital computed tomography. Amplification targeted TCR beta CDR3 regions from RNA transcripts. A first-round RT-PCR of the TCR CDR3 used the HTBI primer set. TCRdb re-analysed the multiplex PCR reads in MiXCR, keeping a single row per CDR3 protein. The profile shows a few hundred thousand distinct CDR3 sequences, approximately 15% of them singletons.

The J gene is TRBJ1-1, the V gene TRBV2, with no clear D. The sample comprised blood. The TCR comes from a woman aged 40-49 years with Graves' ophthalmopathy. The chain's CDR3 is CASSERANTEAFF. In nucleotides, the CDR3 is TGTGCCAGCAGTGAACGGGCGAACACTGAAGCTTTCTTT. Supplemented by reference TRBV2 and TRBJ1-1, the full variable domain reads EPEVTQTPSHQVTQMGQEVILRCVPISNHLYFYWYRQILGQKVEFLVSFYNNEISEKSEIFDDQFSVERPDGSNFTLKIRSTKLEDSAMYFCASSERANTEAFFGQGTRLTVV.